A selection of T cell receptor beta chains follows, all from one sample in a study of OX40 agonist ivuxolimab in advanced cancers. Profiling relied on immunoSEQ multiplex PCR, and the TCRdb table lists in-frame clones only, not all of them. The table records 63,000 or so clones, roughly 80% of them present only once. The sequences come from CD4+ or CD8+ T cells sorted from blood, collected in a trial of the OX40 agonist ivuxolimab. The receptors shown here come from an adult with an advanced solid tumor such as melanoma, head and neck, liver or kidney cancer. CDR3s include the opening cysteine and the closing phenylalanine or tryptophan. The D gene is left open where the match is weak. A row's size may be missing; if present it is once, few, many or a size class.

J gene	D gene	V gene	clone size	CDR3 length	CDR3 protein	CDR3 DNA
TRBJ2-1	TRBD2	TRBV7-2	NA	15	CASSLGGGAYNEQFF	TGTGCCAGCAGCTTGGGCGGGGGGGCCTACAATGAGCAGTTCTTC
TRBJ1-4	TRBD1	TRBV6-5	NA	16	CASSYGTGQFNEKLFF	TGTGCCAGCAGTTACGGAACGGGACAGTTTAATGAAAAACTGTTTTTT
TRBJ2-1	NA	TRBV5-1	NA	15	CASSLVTGISNEQFF	TGCGCCAGCAGCTTGGTAACCGGGATTTCCAATGAGCAGTTCTTC
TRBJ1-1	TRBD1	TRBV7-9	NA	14	CASRKEGAGTEAFF	TGTGCCAGCAGGAAGGAGGGGGCTGGCACTGAAGCTTTCTTT
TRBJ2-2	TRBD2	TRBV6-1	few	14	CASSLAGNTGELFF	TGTGCCAGCAGTCTAGCGGGGAACACCGGGGAGCTGTTTTTT
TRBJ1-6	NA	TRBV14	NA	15	CASSRTSDRNSPLHF	TGTGCCAGCAGCCGGACCTCCGACAGAAATTCACCCCTCCACTTT
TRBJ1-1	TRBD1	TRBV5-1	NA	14	CASSPGGPSYEAFF	TGCGCCAGCAGCCCAGGGGGCCCTAGCTACGAAGCTTTCTTT
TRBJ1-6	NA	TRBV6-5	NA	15	CATTRQGIGDSPLHF	TGTGCCACCACCCGGCAGGGAATTGGAGATTCACCCCTCCACTTT
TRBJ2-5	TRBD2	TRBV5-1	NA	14	CASSLGTRQETQYF	TGCGCCAGCAGCTTGGGGACTAGACAAGAGACCCAGTACTTC
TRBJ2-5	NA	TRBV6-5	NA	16	CASSYSGQRPGETQYF	TGTGCCAGCAGTTACTCTGGGCAAAGGCCGGGGGAGACCCAGTACTTC
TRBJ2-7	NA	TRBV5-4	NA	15	CASSLDWSGPGEQYF	TGTGCCAGCAGCTTGGATTGGTCCGGACCCGGCGAGCAGTACTTC
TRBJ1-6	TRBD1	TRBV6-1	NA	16	CASSDQIFDRGSPLHF	TGTGCCAGCAGTGATCAGATCTTTGACAGGGGCTCACCCCTCCACTTT
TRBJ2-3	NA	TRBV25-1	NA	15	CASSRQMPGTDTQYF	TGTGCCAGCAGCAGACAGATGCCTGGCACAGATACGCAGTATTTT
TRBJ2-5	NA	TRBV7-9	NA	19	CASSLGRLRGHRRPETQYF	TGTGCCAGCAGCTTAGGAAGGCTGAGAGGACACCGTCGTCCAGAGACCCAGTACTTC
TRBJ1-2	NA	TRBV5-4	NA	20	CASSLGVGIRTERGTYGYTF	TGTGCCAGCAGCCTGGGGGTGGGCATACGGACAGAGCGGGGGACCTATGGCTACACCTTC
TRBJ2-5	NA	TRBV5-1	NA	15	CASSLWGGDGETQYF	TGCGCCAGCAGCTTGTGGGGGGGCGACGGGGAGACCCAGTACTTC
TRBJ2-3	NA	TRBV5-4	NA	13	CASSLGSTDTQYF	TGTGCCAGCAGCTTGGGGAGCACAGATACGCAGTATTTT
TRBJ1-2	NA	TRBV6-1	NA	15	CASSEGYGGANGYTF	TGTGCCAGCAGTGAAGGGTACGGGGGGGCAAATGGCTACACCTTC
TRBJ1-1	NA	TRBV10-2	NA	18	CASTGGRGRFRPNTEAFF	TGCGCCAGCACTGGAGGGAGAGGCAGGTTCCGTCCGAACACTGAAGCTTTCTTT
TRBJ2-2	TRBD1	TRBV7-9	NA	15	CASSSQGAPPGELFF	TGTGCCAGCAGTTCACAGGGGGCCCCCCCCGGGGAGCTGTTTTTT
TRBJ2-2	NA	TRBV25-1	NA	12	CASDQSTGELFF	TGTGCCAGCGACCAGAGCACCGGGGAGCTGTTTTTT
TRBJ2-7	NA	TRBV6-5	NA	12	CASSSRSFEQYF	TGTGCCAGCAGTTCCAGATCGTTCGAGCAGTACTTC
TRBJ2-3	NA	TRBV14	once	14	CASSPLDYTDTQYF	TGTGCCAGCAGCCCTCTGGACTACACAGATACGCAGTATTTT
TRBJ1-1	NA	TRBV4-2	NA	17	CASSQGAFTAENTEAFF	TGTGCCAGCAGCCAAGGGGCTTTTACAGCTGAGAACACTGAAGCTTTCTTT
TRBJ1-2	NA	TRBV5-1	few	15	CASSTDGRANYGYTF	TGCGCCAGCAGCACGGACGGACGAGCTAACTATGGCTACACCTTC
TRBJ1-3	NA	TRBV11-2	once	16	CASSYGQRVSGNTIYF	TGTGCCAGCAGCTACGGACAGAGAGTCTCTGGAAACACCATATATTTT
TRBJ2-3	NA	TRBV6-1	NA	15	CASSGQGVGTDTQYF	TGTGCCAGCAGTGGTCAAGGGGTAGGGACAGATACGCAGTATTTT
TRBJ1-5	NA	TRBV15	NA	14	CATRYGQSNQPQHF	TGTGCCACCAGGTACGGACAGAGCAATCAGCCCCAGCATTTT
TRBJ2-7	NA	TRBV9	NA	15	CASSVGQGMRSEQYF	TGTGCCAGCAGCGTAGGGCAGGGAATGCGATCCGAGCAGTACTTC
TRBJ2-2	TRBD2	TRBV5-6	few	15	CASSLGGGLAGELFF	TGTGCCAGCAGCTTGGGCGGGGGGCTCGCCGGGGAGCTGTTTTTT
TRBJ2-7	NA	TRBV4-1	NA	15	CASSHRLGGPYEQYF	TGCGCCAGCAGCCACCGGCTCGGGGGCCCCTACGAGCAGTACTTC
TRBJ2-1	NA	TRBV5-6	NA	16	CASSLIKGGGFHEQFF	TGTGCCAGCAGCTTGATAAAAGGAGGAGGGTTCCATGAGCAGTTCTTC
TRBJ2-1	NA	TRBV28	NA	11	CASGGYSEQFF	TGTGCCAGTGGGGGGTACAGTGAGCAGTTCTTC
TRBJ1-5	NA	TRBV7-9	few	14	CASSFANSNQPQHF	TGTGCCAGCAGCTTTGCCAACAGCAATCAGCCCCAGCATTTT
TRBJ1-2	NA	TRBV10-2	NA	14	CASSDGGLRYGYTF	TGCGCCAGCAGTGACGGGGGGCTGAGATATGGCTACACCTTC
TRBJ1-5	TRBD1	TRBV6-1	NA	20	CASSDLPGQGLFKQYQPQHF	TGTGCCAGCAGTGACCTTCCGGGACAGGGTCTATTCAAGCAGTATCAGCCCCAGCATTTT
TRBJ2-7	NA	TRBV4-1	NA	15	CASSQGEAASGEQYF	TGCGCCAGCAGCCAGGGAGAAGCAGCCTCGGGGGAGCAGTACTTC
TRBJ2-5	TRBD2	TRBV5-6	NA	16	CASSSLSGGAEETQYF	TGTGCCAGCAGCTCCCTTAGCGGGGGGGCAGAAGAGACCCAGTACTTC
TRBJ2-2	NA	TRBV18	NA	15	CASSRFRGDTGELFF	TGTGCCAGCTCCAGATTCCGGGGTGACACCGGAGAGCTGTTTTTT
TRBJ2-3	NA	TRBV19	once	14	CASSEGGNTDTQYF	TGTGCCAGCTCCGAGGGGGGAAACACAGATACGCAGTATTTT
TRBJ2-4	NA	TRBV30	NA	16	CAWSTRQKLAKNIQYF	TGTGCCTGGAGTACCCGGCAGAAACTAGCCAAAAACATTCAGTACTTC
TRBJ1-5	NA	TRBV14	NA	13	CASSLQGGQPQHF	TGTGCCAGCAGCCTCCAGGGCGGTCAGCCCCAGCATTTT
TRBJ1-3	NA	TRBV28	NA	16	CASSKNRPHSGNTIYF	TGTGCCAGCAGTAAAAACAGACCGCACTCTGGAAACACCATATATTTT